A single sample gave rise to the 23 T cell receptor beta chains below, sequenced in a study of shared clonotypes between healthy human individuals. Profiling relied on immunoSEQ multiplex PCR, and the TCRdb table lists in-frame clones only, not all of them. The repertoire holds millions of clones, about 95% seen once, with about 0.13% in the top ten. Sequencing was performed on naive CD4+ T cells sorted from blood. As for subset: CD45RA+ positively selected. The receptors here all came from a man aged 18 to 30 in good health.

This clone was detected only a few times. The gene calls are TRBV19 and TRBJ1-6; no reliable D call. In germline, CDR1 is LNHDA, CDR2 SQIVND (reference sequence). CDR3 size: 13 residues. Trimming removed 7 bases at V and 7 bases at J, with 11 bases between. The CDR3 nucleotides are TGTGCCAGTACCTCGGAGGGCAATTCACCCCTCCACTTT. Translated: CASTSEGNSPLHF.

The CDR3 spells CAGRAGRNTEAFF. The CDR3 region has the DNA TGTGCCGGGCGAGCTGGACGGAACACTGAAGCTTTCTTT. This chain links TRBV6-1 with TRBJ1-1; D remains unclear. The CDR3 contains 13 residues. Trimming removed 11 bases at V and 1 base at J, with 14 bases between. CDR1 is MNHNS and CDR2 is SASEGT in the germline V gene.

The V gene is TRBV9, the J gene TRBJ2-3; D possibly corresponds to TRBD1 (6 bases). Germline CDR1 SGDLS, CDR2 YYNGEE. Between the trimmed V and J ends, which lost 0 bases and 1 base, there was a span of 9 bases. This CDR3 is built from 15 residues. CDR3 nucleotides: TGTGCCAGCAGCGTAGATCCAGGGGGCACAGATACGCAGTATTTT. It encodes CASSVDPGGTDTQYF.

J is TRBJ1-5 and V is TRBV18, with 12 bases lining up with TRBD1. The V and J ends lost 3 bases and 8 bases, in that order; junction bases with no gene match: 8. The CDR3 has 16 amino acids. CDR1 and CDR2 (germline): KGHSH, LQKENI. The CDR3: CASSPGQGAGGEPQHF. The CDR3 bases are TGTGCCAGCTCACCGGGACAGGGGGCCGGCGGGGAGCCCCAGCATTTT.

The rearrangement uses TRBV5-4 and TRBJ2-1; the match to TRBD2 covers 11 bases. The CDR3 totals 16 residues. The trim removed 4 bases at V and 5 bases at J, leaving 8 bases unmatched. Germline values: CDR1 SGHNT, CDR2 YYREEE (reference sequence). The CDR3 DNA reads TGTGCCAGCAGCAGCGCCGGGACTAGCGGTCACAATGAGCAGTTCTTC. This gives the protein CASSSAGTSGHNEQFF. The full variable domain, with the rest looked up from reference TRBV5-4 and TRBJ2-1, is ETGVTQSPTHLIKTRGQQVTLRCSSQSGHNTVSWYQQALGQGPQFIFQYYREEENGRGNFPPRFSGLQFPNYSSELNVNALELDDSALYLCASSSAGTSGHNEQFFGPGTRLTVL.

V and J are TRBV5-8 and TRBJ1-6, with 8 positions matching TRBD1. Germline V gene data show CDR1 as SGHTS and CDR2 as YDEGEE. J gave up 12 bases and V 1 base, and 12 bases lay outside the gene matches. The CDR3 contains 16 residues. The CDR3 DNA is TGTGCCAGCAGCTTGTCACAGGGGGTTTTAAGGGGACCCCTCCACTTT. Its protein is CASSLSQGVLRGPLHF.

V and J are TRBV19 and TRBJ1-1; D is perhaps TRBD1 (5 bases). V lost 1 base, J lost 11 bases, and 29 bases lay in between. This CDR3 region has 18 residues. Germline CDR1 is LNHDA and CDR2 is SQIVND (reference sequence). CDR3 sequence: CASSIASYYGQGASRAFF. The CDR3 coding sequence is TGTGCCAGTAGTATAGCTAGCTATTACGGGCAGGGAGCATCAAGGGCTTTCTTT.

V is TRBV28 and J is TRBJ1-2, with D uncertain. Germline-derived CDR1 and CDR2 are MDHEN and SYDVKM. Trimming cost V 6 bases and J 4 bases, with 9 bases left between them. The CDR3 loop spans 12 amino acids. The CDR3 sequence is CASSSRFYGYTF. DNA of the CDR3: TGTGCCAGCAGCTCGCGATTCTATGGCTACACCTTC.

The chain is built from TRBV30 and TRBJ2-1; D gene ambiguous. This CDR3 has 13 amino acids. The V and J ends lost 0 bases and 6 bases respectively, with 9 bases between them. Per the germline V gene, CDR1 is GTSNPN and CDR2 is SVGIG (reference sequence). DNA for the CDR3: TGTGCCTGGAGTGTAGTCAGGTCCAATGAGCAGTTCTTC. Protein sequence: CAWSVVRSNEQFF. The variable domain in full, completed from reference TRBV30 and TRBJ2-1, reads SQTIHQWPATLVQPVGSPLSLECTVEGTSNPNLYWYRQAAGRGLQLLFYSVGIGQISSEVPQNLSASRPQDRQFILSSKKLLLSDSGFYLCAWSVVRSNEQFFGPGTRLTVL.

This sequence joins TRBV5-1 and TRBJ2-1; 11 bases map to TRBD2. V lost 4 bases to trimming and J lost 9 bases; unmatched junction nucleotides: 9. CDR1 is SGHRS, CDR2 YFSETQ, per germline. This CDR3 is 15 amino acids long. The CDR3 coding sequence is TGCGCCAGCAGCGGTACTAGCGGGAGCGGCGGTGAGCAGTTCTTC. It translates to CASSGTSGSGGEQFF. The full variable domain, its missing parts supplied by reference TRBV5-1 and TRBJ2-1, is KAGVTQTPRYLIKTRGQQVTLSCSPISGHRSVSWYQQTPGQGLQFLFEYFSETQRNKGNFPGRFSGRQFSNSRSEMNVSTLELGDSALYLCASSGTSGSGGEQFFGPGTRLTVL.

The chain carries TRBV5-1 and TRBJ1-3; 9 nucleotides align to TRBD1. With 1 base clipped from V and 0 bases from J, the junction kept 5 bases outside the gene matches. The length of the CDR3 is 17 residues. Germline V CDR1 and CDR2: SGHRS, YFSETQ. In DNA form, the CDR3 reads TGCGCCAGCAGCTTGTATGGGACAGGGAGCTCTGGAAACACCATATATTTT. Its protein product is CASSLYGTGSSGNTIYF. The complete variable domain, with remaining parts taken from reference TRBV5-1 and TRBJ1-3, reads KAGVTQTPRYLIKTRGQQVTLSCSPISGHRSVSWYQQTPGQGLQFLFEYFSETQRNKGNFPGRFSGRQFSNSRSEMNVSTLELGDSALYLCASSLYGTGSSGNTIYFGEGSWLTVV.

This chain links TRBV6-4 with TRBJ2-2; D is possibly TRBD1 or TRBD2 (5 bases each). The V gene's germline CDR1 is MRHNA and CDR2 SNTAGT. Trimming cost V 2 bases and J 1 base, with 8 bases left between them. The CDR3 extends over 15 amino acids. The CDR3 sequence is CASSDGGVNTGELFF. CDR3 sequence (DNA): TGTGCCAGCAGTGACGGGGGAGTGAACACCGGGGAGCTGTTTTTT.

The CDR3 DNA is TGTGCCACAAGCCAGGGGGCGGTCGAGCAGTACTTC. Protein product: CATSQGAVEQYF. The chain joins TRBV6-6 to TRBJ2-7, with TRBD1 identical over 8 bases. The CDR3 has 12 amino acids. In germline, CDR1 is MNHNY, CDR2 SVGAGI (reference sequence). J lost 6 bases, V lost 10 bases, and 8 bases had no gene match.

CDR3 residues: CASSRTEQETQYF. The CDR3 nucleotides are TGTGCCAGCAGTAGGACAGAGCAAGAGACCCAGTACTTC. V usage is TRBV2 and J usage is TRBJ2-5; possibly TRBD1 for D (6 bases). Germline CDR1 reads SNHLY; CDR2 reads FYNNEI. Trimming took off 5 bases at V and 2 bases at J, with 9 bases between the two ends. The CDR3 runs 13 residues.

The rearrangement links TRBV9 to TRBJ1-2, with D possibly matching TRBD1 (5 bases). The CDR3 runs 14 residues. V shed 0 bases and J shed 7 bases, with 13 bases lying between them. Germline V CDR1 and CDR2: SGDLS, YYNGEE. In DNA form, the CDR3 reads TGTGCCAGCAGCGTAGGTCAGGGTGGTTCTGGCTACACCTTC. Translating it yields CASSVGQGGSGYTF.

The genes are TRBV7-9 and TRBJ1-5; TRBD1 aligns across 11 bases. Losses at the gene ends were 7 bases for V and 2 bases for J; bases not matched to a gene: 1. Germline CDR1 is SEHNR and CDR2 is FQNEAQ (reference sequence). The CDR3 contains 14 residues. CDR3 sequence reads: CASMGQGGNQPQHF. The DNA of the CDR3 is TGTGCCAGCATGGGACAGGGGGGCAATCAGCCCCAGCATTTT.

The gene calls are TRBV7-8 and TRBJ2-6; the D is unclear. The length of the CDR3 is 17 residues. From germline, CDR1 is SGHVS and CDR2 FQNEAQ. Trimming stripped 3 bases from V and 0 bases from J, with 12 bases between. The CDR3 DNA reads as TGTGCCAGCAGCTTGAGACTTCCGAGCTCTGGGGCCAACGTCCTGACTTTC. It translates to CASSLRLPSSGANVLTF.

This sequence joins TRBV11-2 and TRBJ2-7; 10 bases match TRBD2. The V and J ends lost 1 base and 4 bases, in that order; junction bases with no gene match: 4. This CDR3 has 15 amino acids. CDR1 SGHAT and CDR2 FQNNGV come from the germline V gene. The chain's CDR3 is CASSLVRTSGYEQYF. For the CDR3, the DNA is TGTGCCAGCAGCTTAGTCCGGACTAGCGGATACGAGCAGTACTTC.

This chain joins TRBV28 and TRBJ2-1; D uncertain. V was shortened by 3 bases and J by 0 bases, with 15 bases between the two germline ends. Germline V lookup: CDR1 MDHEN, CDR2 SYDVKM. CDR3 length: 17 amino acids. The DNA for the CDR3 is TGTGCCAGCAGTTTTAAAGTACGCCTCGGCTCCTACAATGAGCAGTTCTTC. Amino acid sequence: CASSFKVRLGSYNEQFF.

This chain links TRBV10-3 with TRBJ1-2; TRBD1 matches at 8 bases. The CDR3 is made up of 15 amino acids. The V segment lost 6 bases and the J segment 4 bases; nucleotides outside the gene matches: 10. Germline loops: CDR1 ENHRY, CDR2 SYGVKD. This chain's CDR3 is CAIRDRDRSLYGYTF. CDR3 coding DNA: TGTGCCATCAGGGACCGGGACAGGTCCCTCTATGGCTACACCTTC.

The V call is TRBV18, the J call TRBJ1-1; D is perhaps TRBD1 (5 bases). V lost 2 bases, J lost 7 bases, and 23 bases lay in between. There are 17 residues in the CDR3. Germline CDR1 KGHSH, CDR2 LQKENI. CDR3 amino acids: CASSPRDPFILNGEAFF. The CDR3 nucleotides are TGTGCCAGCTCACCAAGGGACCCTTTCATTCTAAACGGTGAAGCTTTCTTT.

As DNA, the CDR3 is TGCGCCAGCAGCTTGGGGGACAGGGAAGCTTTCTTT. This translates into CASSLGDREAFF. The rearrangement links TRBV5-1 to TRBJ1-1, with 8 bases aligning to TRBD1. J was trimmed by 8 bases and V by 0 bases; bases with no gene match: 0. CDR3 size: 12 residues. In germline, CDR1 is SGHRS, CDR2 YFSETQ.

The chain recombines TRBV7-9 with TRBJ1-3, with D unclear. Germline loops: CDR1 SEHNR, CDR2 FQNEAQ (reference sequence). Trimming pared 4 bases from V and 2 bases from J, leaving 9 bases between. This CDR3 has 14 amino acids. The CDR3 here is CASSYPGAGNTIYF. DNA for the CDR3: TGTGCCAGCAGCTACCCCGGGGCTGGAAACACCATATATTTT.